This TCR beta chain was found in a study of neoadjuvant anti-PD-1 for oral cavity cancer. Whole-study context: Most patients had three to four biweekly doses of 3 mg/kg nivolumab before resection. Non-progressing patients received a fourth nivolumab dose near day 43, then surgery on days 50-56.

The CDR3 has 12 amino acids. Germline values: CDR1 MGHRA, CDR2 YSYEKL. Profiled with immunoSEQ multiplex PCR; TCRdb holds only in-frame clones, not every one. The sample shows about 7,200 clones, 74% of them seen only once. Remarks on this clone: The junction departs from germline at one end; a sequencing error may be responsible.

The rearrangement links TRBV4-1 to TRBJ1-2; D is possibly TRBD1 (5 bases). Sequenced material: PBMCs, taken before nivolumab (anti-PD-1) treatment. The TCR sequence derives from a person aged 35 to 85 with oral cavity squamous cell carcinoma. The CDR3 sequence is CASSEDSYGYTF. Written as DNA, the CDR3 is TGCGCCAGCAGCGAAGACAGCTATGGCTACACCTTC.